Sequencing of this TCR beta chain was carried out in a study of identical twins. The ends lost 0 bases at V and 9 bases at J; junction bases unmatched: 5. CDR1 and CDR2 (germline): MNHEY, SVGAGI. The CDR3 loop spans 15 amino acids. MiXCR, run by TCRdb on the 5' RACE reads, gives a single entry per CDR3 protein. The sample consists of roughly 720,000 distinct CDR3 sequences, 15% to 20% of them appearing once. The same sample was also studied in work on T cells expressing NK-cell markers.

This TCR was recovered from a woman in her late teens or twenties in good health. The chain links TRBV6-5 to TRBJ1-6; 7 nucleotides agree with TRBD1. Source material: PBMCs. The CDR3 region is CASSYSRGPSSPLHF. Here the CDR3 DNA reads TGTGCCAGCAGTTACTCGAGGGGGCCCAGTTCACCCCTCCACTTT.